The 18 T cell receptor beta chains given below trace back to one sample, sequenced in a study of blood T cell repertoires in COVID-19. Assay: immunoSEQ multiplex PCR; the TCRdb copy retains only in-frame clones and omits some. The top ten hold under 0.7% of the sample, which has 400,000 or so clones, about nine tenths seen once. Sample: PBMCs or T cells enriched from blood (not recorded which). Receptors were obtained from a man aged 18 to 30 who had recovered from COVID-19.

This chain uses TRBV5-4 with TRBJ1-6; 8 nucleotides agree with TRBD1. V was pared by 3 bases and J by 5 bases, with 4 bases of the junction left unmatched. The CDR3 covers 15 residues. Germline lookup yields CDR1 SGHNT and CDR2 YYREEE (reference sequence). This chain's CDR3 is CASSSQQGDNSPLHF. For the CDR3, the DNA is TGTGCCAGCAGCTCGCAACAGGGGGATAATTCACCCCTCCACTTT. Complete variable domain (other parts from reference TRBV5-4 and TRBJ1-6): ETGVTQSPTHLIKTRGQQVTLRCSSQSGHNTVSWYQQALGQGPQFIFQYYREEENGRGNFPPRFSGLQFPNYSSELNVNALELDDSALYLCASSSQQGDNSPLHFGNGTRLTVT.

The rearrangement uses TRBV27 and TRBJ1-2; weak D call: TRBD1 (5 bases). Trimming took 5 bases from V and 5 from J, leaving 15 bases between them. In germline, CDR1 is MNHEY, CDR2 SMNVEV (reference sequence). This CDR3 is built from 14 residues. The CDR3 loop is CASSPAGGWYGYTF. CDR3 nucleotide sequence: TGTGCCAGCAGTCCCGCGGGGGGGTGGTATGGCTACACCTTC.

The chain is built from TRBV7-2 and TRBJ1-6; the D is unclear. The ends were cut back, 4 bases at V and 4 bases at J, with 2 bases in the middle. Per germline, CDR1 SGHTA and CDR2 FQGNSA. The CDR3 has 12 residues. DNA for the CDR3: TGTGCCAGCAGCTCTTATAATTCACCCCTCCACTTT. This encodes CASSSYNSPLHF.

The chain joins TRBV15 to TRBJ1-6; 7 bases are a match to TRBD1. The V gene's germline CDR1 is LNHNV and CDR2 YYDKDF (reference sequence). The CDR3 runs 16 residues. J gave up 2 bases and V 4 bases, and 5 bases lay outside the gene matches. The CDR3: CATSTGTATYNSPLHF. The CDR3 region has the DNA TGTGCCACCAGCACTGGGACAGCAACCTATAATTCACCCCTCCACTTT. The complete variable domain, with remaining parts taken from reference TRBV15 and TRBJ1-6, reads DAMVIQNPRYQVTQFGKPVTLSCSQTLNHNVMYWYQQKSSQAPKLLFHYYDKDFNNEADTPDNFQSRRPNTSFCFLDIRSPGLGDTAMYLCATSTGTATYNSPLHFGNGTRLTVT.

The J gene is TRBJ2-2, the V gene TRBV15; 13 bases map to TRBD2. There are 16 residues in the CDR3. Germline V gives CDR1 LNHNV, CDR2 YYDKDF (reference sequence). V shed 7 bases, J shed 4 bases, and the junction held 6 bases outside the gene matches. The CDR3 spells CATKATSGRRTGELFF. The CDR3, as DNA: TGTGCCACCAAGGCGACTAGCGGGAGGCGCACCGGGGAGCTGTTTTTT.

The V gene is TRBV28, the J gene TRBJ1-2, with a tentative D call TRBD1 (5 bases). The germline V gene encodes CDR1 MDHEN and CDR2 SYDVKM. This CDR3 has 18 residues. V was cut by 2 bases and J by 3 bases, with 22 bases left in between. In DNA form, the CDR3 reads TGTGCCAGCAGTTTAGGGGGAATAGAACCGGCGGGAGACTATGGCTACACCTTC. It yields the protein CASSLGGIEPAGDYGYTF.

The sample holds one count of this clone. The CDR3 reads CATSSRQGNQPQHF. CDR3 sequence (DNA): TGTGCCACCAGCAGCCGACAGGGGAATCAGCCCCAGCATTTT. The chain has TRBV15 and TRBJ1-5, with 8 bases aligning to TRBD1. The trim removed 3 bases at V and 4 bases at J, leaving 2 bases unmatched. Per germline, CDR1 LNHNV and CDR2 YYDKDF (reference sequence). The CDR3 has 14 amino acids.

The chain is built from TRBV19 and TRBJ1-1, with no clear D. V was clipped by 6 bases and J by 5 bases, with 10 bases between them. Germline V gene data show CDR1 as LNHDA and CDR2 as SQIVND (reference sequence). The CDR3 loop spans 12 amino acids. The CDR3 sequence: CASRFPGTEAFF. As DNA, the CDR3 is TGTGCCAGTAGGTTTCCGGGGACTGAAGCTTTCTTT. The full variable domain, with the rest looked up from reference TRBV19 and TRBJ1-1, is DGGITQSPKYLFRKEGQNVTLSCEQNLNHDAMYWYRQDPGQGLRLIYYSQIVNDFQKGDIAEGYSVSREKKESFPLTVTSAQKNPTAFYLCASRFPGTEAFFGQGTRLTVV.

The V call is TRBV30, the J call TRBJ2-3, with TRBD2 matching 10 bases. CDR3 length: 15 residues. The junction had 2 bases not matched to a gene; V was cut back by 1 base and J by 1 base. Germline V gene data show CDR1 as GTSNPN and CDR2 as SVGIG (reference sequence). The chain's CDR3 is CAWSASGRGTDTQYF. The DNA for the CDR3 is TGTGCCTGGAGTGCTAGCGGGAGAGGCACAGATACGCAGTATTTT.

V gene TRBV7-8 combines with J gene TRBJ2-1, with 12 positions matching TRBD2. The CDR3 runs 17 residues. Germline trimming cut 4 bases from V and 7 bases from J; bases unmatched to any gene: 11. Germline V CDR1 and CDR2: SGHVS, FQNEAQ. CDR3: CASSSRLAGALRNEQFF. The CDR3 coding sequence is TGTGCCAGCAGCTCAAGACTAGCGGGGGCCCTTAGAAATGAGCAGTTCTTC.

This rearrangement joins TRBV5-4 to TRBJ2-2, with 10 bases that match TRBD2. Trimming took 4 bases from V and 5 from J; bases not matched to a gene: 5. CDR3 length: 15 residues. CDR1 and CDR2 (germline): SGHNT, YYREEE (reference sequence). Here the CDR3 reads CASSDGTSATGELFF. CDR3 coding DNA: TGTGCCAGCAGCGACGGGACTAGCGCGACCGGGGAGCTGTTTTTT.

The chain uses TRBV6-5 and TRBJ1-1; D gene ambiguous. The CDR3 is 13 amino acids. Trimming removed 6 bases at V and 5 bases at J, with 13 bases between. Germline V lookup: CDR1 MNHEY, CDR2 SVGAGI. The CDR3 nucleotides read TGTGCCAGCAGAGGACGGACTACGACTGAAGCTTTCTTT. This codes for CASRGRTTTEAFF.

The gene calls are TRBV9 and TRBJ1-1; D unclear. Deletions cut 0 bases from V and 5 bases from J, with 14 bases between. Germline V gene sequence: CDR1 SGDLS, CDR2 YYNGEE. The CDR3 is 15 amino acids. CDR3 protein: CASSVEAGRGTEAFF. The CDR3 DNA reads as TGTGCCAGCAGCGTAGAAGCGGGAAGAGGTACTGAAGCTTTCTTT.

The V and J genes are TRBV3-1 (or the pseudogene TRBV3-2) and TRBJ1-5; 8 bases map to TRBD1. There are 17 residues in the CDR3. In germline, CDR1 is LGHDT, CDR2 YNNKEL (reference sequence). V lost 2 bases, J lost 6 bases, and 12 bases stayed unmatched. CDR3 sequence (DNA): TGTGCCAGCAGCCAATCCCCGGGACAGGCGTTGGGTCAGCCCCAGCATTTT. This gives the protein CASSQSPGQALGQPQHF.

This clone was observed a few times. The chain recombines TRBV5-1 with TRBJ1-1; a possible D gene is TRBD1 (6 bases). Trimming cost V 5 bases and J 0 bases, with 8 bases left between them. CDR1 and CDR2 from the germline V gene are SGHRS and YFSETQ. The CDR3 length is 13 residues. This CDR3 is CASRDSMNTEAFF. In nucleotides, the CDR3 is TGCGCCAGCAGGGACAGCATGAACACTGAAGCTTTCTTT.

As for this clone: Other DNA sequences within the sample encode an identical CDR3. This chain connects TRBV9 to TRBJ2-5; the match to TRBD2 covers 12 bases. The trim removed 0 bases at V and 2 bases at J, leaving 2 bases unmatched. Germline V CDR1 and CDR2: SGDLS, YYNGEE. The CDR3 spans 16 residues. The CDR3 coding sequence is TGTGCCAGCAGCGTAGGGACTAGCGGGGTGCAAGAGACCCAGTACTTC. Amino acids: CASSVGTSGVQETQYF.

The V call is TRBV11-2, the J call TRBJ1-2, with TRBD1 matching over 9 bases. J was trimmed by 5 bases and V by 6 bases; bases with no gene match: 4. The CDR3 length is 13 residues. CDR1 SGHAT and CDR2 FQNNGV come from the germline V gene. CDR3 sequence reads: CASRPGQGYGYTF. DNA for the CDR3: TGTGCCAGCAGACCGGGACAGGGTTATGGCTACACCTTC.

This clone came up once. The chain recombines TRBV6-5 with TRBJ1-2; D is unclear. Trimming took 2 bases from V and 0 from J, leaving 10 bases between them. This CDR3 has 15 residues. Per the germline V gene, CDR1 is MNHEY and CDR2 is SVGAGI. CDR3 sequence reads: CASSYGPGANYGYTF. The CDR3 DNA sequence: TGTGCCAGCAGTTACGGACCGGGAGCTAACTATGGCTACACCTTC.